These T cell receptor beta chains were read from a single sample in a study of T-cell memory formation after mild COVID-19. Using its own MiXCR run on the 5' RACE reads, TCRdb lists one record per CDR3 protein. The sample records approximately 98,000 distinct CDR3 sequences, 15% to 20% being singletons. Input material: PBMCs or a T cell subset sorted from them (not recorded which). The receptors derive from a man aged 18 to 35 who had mild COVID-19 (a few samples of this study predate the infection). Cell type and time point are not known. Both conserved end residues are part of each CDR3. Fields, in order: CDR3 DNA, CDR3 protein, clone size, J gene, V gene, D gene. A D gene is named only where the DNA matches it firmly. The listing skips clone size in some rows; elsewhere it reads once, few, many or a size class.

CDR3 DNA: TGTGCCAGCAGTTACAGACAGGGGCGTTCGGGCGGGGAGCTGTTTTTT
CDR3 protein: CASSYRQGRSGGELFF
clone size: NA
J gene: TRBJ2-2
V gene: TRBV6-2/TRBV6-3
D gene: TRBD1

CDR3 DNA: TGTGCCAGCAGCTTAGCGTCGTCTAGCGGGTGGGCCGGGGAGCTGTTTTTT
CDR3 protein: CASSLASSSGWAGELFF
clone size: few
J gene: TRBJ2-2
V gene: TRBV7-2
D gene: TRBD2

CDR3 DNA: TGTGCCAGCAGCCCGGGACTAGCGGGCCGCAATGAGCAGTTCTTC
CDR3 protein: CASSPGLAGRNEQFF
clone size: NA
J gene: TRBJ2-1
V gene: TRBV5-6
D gene: TRBD2

CDR3 DNA: TGTGCCAGTAGTCCTCCCAGGGGATACAATGAGCAGTTCTTC
CDR3 protein: CASSPPRGYNEQFF
clone size: NA
J gene: TRBJ2-1
V gene: TRBV19
D gene: NA

CDR3 DNA: TGCGCCAGCAGTGGCAAGATCAGCCCGCTCCAAGAGACCCAGTACTTC
CDR3 protein: CASSGKISPLQETQYF
clone size: NA
J gene: TRBJ2-5
V gene: TRBV4-3
D gene: NA

CDR3 DNA: TGCAGTGCTAGAGATTTTGGGCGGACGGTTTATGGCTACACCTTC
CDR3 protein: CSARDFGRTVYGYTF
clone size: NA
J gene: TRBJ1-2
V gene: TRBV20-1
D gene: NA

CDR3 DNA: TGCGCCAGCAGCTTGGGGGCCCAAGAGACCCAGTACTTC
CDR3 protein: CASSLGAQETQYF
clone size: few
J gene: TRBJ2-5
V gene: TRBV5-1
D gene: NA

CDR3 DNA: TGCAGTGCTCCTTTACAGCTCACAGATACGCAGTATTTT
CDR3 protein: CSAPLQLTDTQYF
clone size: few
J gene: TRBJ2-3
V gene: TRBV20-1
D gene: NA

CDR3 DNA: TGTGCCAGCAGTAAACAGGGCAGTGGAAACACCATATATTTT
CDR3 protein: CASSKQGSGNTIYF
clone size: few
J gene: TRBJ1-3
V gene: TRBV6-6
D gene: NA

CDR3 DNA: TGTGCCAGTAGAGCGCAACAGGGTTGGAACACTGAAGCTTTCTTT
CDR3 protein: CASRAQQGWNTEAFF
clone size: NA
J gene: TRBJ1-1
V gene: TRBV19
D gene: NA

CDR3 DNA: TGTGCCAGCAGCCACCCCAATGAGCAGTTCTTC
CDR3 protein: CASSHPNEQFF
clone size: few
J gene: TRBJ2-1
V gene: TRBV3-1
D gene: NA

CDR3 DNA: TGTGCCAGCAGCTGGACAGGGGGCACTAATGAAAAACTGTTTTTT
CDR3 protein: CASSWTGGTNEKLFF
clone size: few
J gene: TRBJ1-4
V gene: TRBV5-6
D gene: TRBD1

CDR3 DNA: TGCGCCACCGCAATTGAACTGTATAGCGGGAATGAGCAGTTCTTC
CDR3 protein: CATAIELYSGNEQFF
clone size: many
J gene: TRBJ2-1
V gene: TRBV5-1
D gene: TRBD2

CDR3 DNA: TGTGCCACCAGAGGGGGGGGGAATCCCGGGGCCAACGTCCTGACTTTC
CDR3 protein: CATRGGGNPGANVLTF
clone size: few
J gene: TRBJ2-6
V gene: TRBV15
D gene: NA

CDR3 DNA: TGTGCCTGGAGTGTACAGGACAATCAGCCCCAGCATTTT
CDR3 protein: CAWSVQDNQPQHF
clone size: NA
J gene: TRBJ1-5
V gene: TRBV30
D gene: NA

CDR3 DNA: TGTGCCAGCAGTTATGGGGGAACAACGGGAAACACCATATATTTT
CDR3 protein: CASSYGGTTGNTIYF
clone size: NA
J gene: TRBJ1-3
V gene: TRBV6-6
D gene: NA

CDR3 DNA: TGTGCCAGCAGCTTTTACTACGAGCAGTACTTC
CDR3 protein: CASSFYYEQYF
clone size: many
J gene: TRBJ2-7
V gene: TRBV7-2
D gene: NA

CDR3 DNA: TGCGCCAGCAGCCAAGGACAGGGGGTCGGAGAGACCCAGTACTTC
CDR3 protein: CASSQGQGVGETQYF
clone size: NA
J gene: TRBJ2-5
V gene: TRBV4-3
D gene: TRBD1

CDR3 DNA: TGCGCCAGCAGCACCGGTAGAGGGGAGGACAAAAACATTCAGTACTTC
CDR3 protein: CASSTGRGEDKNIQYF
clone size: NA
J gene: TRBJ2-4
V gene: TRBV5-1
D gene: NA

CDR3 DNA: TGCGCCAGCGGCCTATGGGACAGGGGGACAAATGAGCAGTTCTTC
CDR3 protein: CASGLWDRGTNEQFF
clone size: few
J gene: TRBJ2-1
V gene: TRBV5-1
D gene: TRBD1

CDR3 DNA: TGTGCCAGCAGTTACCGACATGGAAACATTCAGTACTTC
CDR3 protein: CASSYRHGNIQYF
clone size: few
J gene: TRBJ2-4
V gene: TRBV6-5
D gene: NA

CDR3 DNA: TGTGCCAGCAGTTTGGGCGGAAAGCAGTTCTTC
CDR3 protein: CASSLGGKQFF
clone size: few
J gene: TRBJ2-1
V gene: TRBV12-3/TRBV12-4
D gene: NA

CDR3 DNA: TGTGCCAGCAGCAGGGGACAGCAAGAGACCCAGTACTTC
CDR3 protein: CASSRGQQETQYF
clone size: few
J gene: TRBJ2-5
V gene: TRBV7-3
D gene: TRBD1

CDR3 DNA: TGTGCCTGGAGTGCGGCGGGGTACCTTTCCGAGCAGTACTTC
CDR3 protein: CAWSAAGYLSEQYF
clone size: NA
J gene: TRBJ2-7
V gene: TRBV30
D gene: NA

CDR3 DNA: TGCAGCGTTGCCCATTTAGTGGAGACCCAGTACTTC
CDR3 protein: CSVAHLVETQYF
clone size: few
J gene: TRBJ2-5
V gene: TRBV29-1
D gene: NA

CDR3 DNA: TGTGCCAGCAGCTTGCGAAGGGAGACGACCGGGGAGCTGTTTTTT
CDR3 protein: CASSLRRETTGELFF
clone size: few
J gene: TRBJ2-2
V gene: TRBV7-2
D gene: NA

CDR3 DNA: TGTGCCAGCAGCCAAGATCCACAGGGAAGTGGAAACACCATATATTTT
CDR3 protein: CASSQDPQGSGNTIYF
clone size: few
J gene: TRBJ1-3
V gene: TRBV3-1
D gene: NA

CDR3 DNA: TGTGCCAGCAGCCGCCAAAGGTCTACAAATACGCAGTATTTT
CDR3 protein: CASSRQRSTNTQYF
clone size: NA
J gene: TRBJ2-3
V gene: TRBV12-3/TRBV12-4
D gene: NA

CDR3 DNA: TGCGCCAGCAGCTTGGTTTCTAGCCGAGAGACCCAGTACTTC
CDR3 protein: CASSLVSSRETQYF
clone size: NA
J gene: TRBJ2-5
V gene: TRBV5-1
D gene: NA

CDR3 DNA: TGCAGTGCCGCCCCGGCTAGCGGGCCAGATACGCAGTATTTT
CDR3 protein: CSAAPASGPDTQYF
clone size: NA
J gene: TRBJ2-3
V gene: TRBV20-1
D gene: TRBD2

CDR3 DNA: TGTGCCAGCAGCTTAATGGCGTCGGGGGCAGCGAACACCGGGGAGCTGTTTTTT
CDR3 protein: CASSLMASGAANTGELFF
clone size: NA
J gene: TRBJ2-2
V gene: TRBV7-3
D gene: NA

CDR3 DNA: TGCAGTGCTAGCGGGTCCTACAATGAGCAGTTCTTC
CDR3 protein: CSASGSYNEQFF
clone size: NA
J gene: TRBJ2-1
V gene: TRBV20-1
D gene: NA

CDR3 DNA: TGTGCCAGCAGCCACCAGGCTAGCGGGGAGGACAATGAGCAGTTCTTC
CDR3 protein: CASSHQASGEDNEQFF
clone size: few
J gene: TRBJ2-1
V gene: TRBV3-2
D gene: NA

CDR3 DNA: TGTGCCATCAGTGAACGACAGGGGGTTGGCTACACCTTC
CDR3 protein: CAISERQGVGYTF
clone size: few
J gene: TRBJ1-2
V gene: TRBV10-3
D gene: TRBD1

CDR3 DNA: TGCGCCAGCAGCTTGGATACGGGACTTAGCACAGATACGCAGTATTTT
CDR3 protein: CASSLDTGLSTDTQYF
clone size: NA
J gene: TRBJ2-3
V gene: TRBV5-1
D gene: NA

CDR3 DNA: TGTGCCAGCAGCTTCTATTTTAGCGGGGGCACAGATACGCAGTATTTT
CDR3 protein: CASSFYFSGGTDTQYF
clone size: few
J gene: TRBJ2-3
V gene: TRBV11-2
D gene: TRBD2

CDR3 DNA: TGTGCCAGCAGAACGGGACAGCCGAACACTGAAGCTTTCTTT
CDR3 protein: CASRTGQPNTEAFF
clone size: NA
J gene: TRBJ1-1
V gene: TRBV6-5
D gene: TRBD1

CDR3 DNA: TGTGCCAGCAGCTTCACCGCAGGGTCGGGAGAGACCCAGTACTTC
CDR3 protein: CASSFTAGSGETQYF
clone size: few
J gene: TRBJ2-5
V gene: TRBV7-9
D gene: NA

CDR3 DNA: TGTGCCAGCGGACTTAGGGGAGTTAGCACAGATACGCAGTATTTT
CDR3 protein: CASGLRGVSTDTQYF
clone size: NA
J gene: TRBJ2-3
V gene: TRBV12-3/TRBV12-4
D gene: NA

CDR3 DNA: TGCAGTGCCCCCGAACAGGCCGGGGCCAACGTCCTGACTTTC
CDR3 protein: CSAPEQAGANVLTF
clone size: few
J gene: TRBJ2-6
V gene: TRBV20-1
D gene: NA

CDR3 DNA: TGCAGTGCTGATCCGGGACAGGGGGTGTTGAATGAGCAGTTCTTC
CDR3 protein: CSADPGQGVLNEQFF
clone size: few
J gene: TRBJ2-1
V gene: TRBV20-1
D gene: TRBD1

CDR3 DNA: TGCAGTGCTTTCGACGGCAACTATGGCTACACCTTC
CDR3 protein: CSAFDGNYGYTF
clone size: few
J gene: TRBJ1-2
V gene: TRBV20-1
D gene: NA

CDR3 DNA: TGTGCCAGCACCGCTGGACTAGCGTATACGCAGTATTTT
CDR3 protein: CASTAGLAYTQYF
clone size: many
J gene: TRBJ2-3
V gene: TRBV7-2
D gene: TRBD2

CDR3 DNA: TGCAGTGCTTTTCCAAACCCCGGGACCAACTATGGCTACACCTTC
CDR3 protein: CSAFPNPGTNYGYTF
clone size: NA
J gene: TRBJ1-2
V gene: TRBV20-1
D gene: NA

CDR3 DNA: TGTGCCAGCAGCCGGGGTCAAGTGGCAGTAGCTAACTATGGCTACACCTTC
CDR3 protein: CASSRGQVAVANYGYTF
clone size: NA
J gene: TRBJ1-2
V gene: TRBV5-6
D gene: NA

CDR3 DNA: TGTGCCAGCAGTTACTCTCTGTGGGTCAATGAGCAGTTCTTC
CDR3 protein: CASSYSLWVNEQFF
clone size: many
J gene: TRBJ2-1
V gene: TRBV6-5
D gene: NA

CDR3 DNA: TGCAGTGCTAGAGTAATAGCGGGGGGGCCTACCAAAAACATTCAGTACTTC
CDR3 protein: CSARVIAGGPTKNIQYF
clone size: many
J gene: TRBJ2-4
V gene: TRBV20-1
D gene: TRBD2

CDR3 DNA: TGTGCCAGCAGCGGCGGGACAGGGGGCTTCGCTGAAGCTTTCTTT
CDR3 protein: CASSGGTGGFAEAFF
clone size: few
J gene: TRBJ1-1
V gene: TRBV9
D gene: TRBD1

CDR3 DNA: TGTGCCAGTAGCCCCCCAATGCGGGGGGGAAGTGAGACCCAGTACTTC
CDR3 protein: CASSPPMRGGSETQYF
clone size: few
J gene: TRBJ2-5
V gene: TRBV19
D gene: TRBD2

CDR3 DNA: TGTGCCAGCAGCCAAGTGACTAGCAGCCCTAGCACAGATACGCAGTATTTT
CDR3 protein: CASSQVTSSPSTDTQYF
clone size: few
J gene: TRBJ2-3
V gene: TRBV4-2
D gene: TRBD2

CDR3 DNA: TGTGCCAGCTCACCGGGCGCGGGAGTAACGGAGACCCAGTACTTC
CDR3 protein: CASSPGAGVTETQYF
clone size: few
J gene: TRBJ2-5
V gene: TRBV18
D gene: TRBD2

CDR3 DNA: TGTGCCAGCGTCGAAAATGAGCAGTTCTTC
CDR3 protein: CASVENEQFF
clone size: NA
J gene: TRBJ2-1
V gene: TRBV2
D gene: NA

CDR3 DNA: TGCGCCAGCAGCCAAGGCCTTCAGGGGTTTGGGTACAATGAGCAGTTCTTC
CDR3 protein: CASSQGLQGFGYNEQFF
clone size: few
J gene: TRBJ2-1
V gene: TRBV4-3
D gene: NA

CDR3 DNA: TGTGCCAGCAGCTGGGGCGGAGGTCGCTCCTACAATGAGCAGTTCTTC
CDR3 protein: CASSWGGGRSYNEQFF
clone size: NA
J gene: TRBJ2-1
V gene: TRBV7-2
D gene: NA

CDR3 DNA: TGCGCCAGCAGCCAAGATTCGGTGCGACTCCTGGAGACCCAGTACTTC
CDR3 protein: CASSQDSVRLLETQYF
clone size: NA
J gene: TRBJ2-5
V gene: TRBV4-1
D gene: NA

CDR3 DNA: TGCGCCAGCAGCCAAGACAGGGATACGCAGCCCCAGCATTTT
CDR3 protein: CASSQDRDTQPQHF
clone size: NA
J gene: TRBJ1-5
V gene: TRBV4-1
D gene: NA

CDR3 DNA: TGTGCCTGGAGTAGAGGACCTGGGCTTTACGAGCAGTACTTC
CDR3 protein: CAWSRGPGLYEQYF
clone size: few
J gene: TRBJ2-7
V gene: TRBV30
D gene: NA

CDR3 DNA: TGTGCCAGCAGGGGAGGACGGCAAGAGACCCAGTACTTC
CDR3 protein: CASRGGRQETQYF
clone size: few
J gene: TRBJ2-5
V gene: TRBV28
D gene: NA

CDR3 DNA: TGTGCCAGCAGTTTCGACAGGGTCACCGGGGAGCTGTTTTTT
CDR3 protein: CASSFDRVTGELFF
clone size: NA
J gene: TRBJ2-2
V gene: TRBV6-5
D gene: TRBD1